The 2 T cell receptor beta chains listed next were all sequenced from one sample in a study of cytomegalovirus exposure and HLA in healthy donors. The PCR was carried out with 60 Vbeta primers and 13 Jbeta primers. The data were produced by immunoSEQ multiplex PCR, yet TCRdb's version contains in-frame clones alone and is incomplete. This sample lists about 64,000 clones; its ten largest clones have 3.6%. The sample consisted of PBMCs. The receptors stem from a woman in her late teens or twenties in good health and CMV-seronegative.

The chain has TRBV7-6 and TRBJ1-1, with 7 bases that match TRBD1. CDR1 is SGHVS and CDR2 is FNYEAQ in the germline V gene. CDR3 length: 13 amino acids. The junction had 8 bases not matched to a gene; V was cut back by 5 bases and J by 8 bases. The CDR3 DNA reads as TGTGCCAGCAGCGGGGACAGAGTGGAAGAAGCTTTCTTT. Its protein product is CASSGDRVEEAFF.

The chain is built from TRBV7-8 and TRBJ2-7, with D maybe TRBD1 (6 bases). Germline V gene data show CDR1 as SGHVS and CDR2 as FQNEAQ. Trimming took 1 base from V and 7 from J, leaving 14 bases between them. CDR3 size: 14 residues. CDR3 sequence reads: CASSLGGLIGEQYF. Here the CDR3 DNA reads TGTGCCAGCAGCTTAGGGGGGCTAATTGGTGAGCAGTACTTC.